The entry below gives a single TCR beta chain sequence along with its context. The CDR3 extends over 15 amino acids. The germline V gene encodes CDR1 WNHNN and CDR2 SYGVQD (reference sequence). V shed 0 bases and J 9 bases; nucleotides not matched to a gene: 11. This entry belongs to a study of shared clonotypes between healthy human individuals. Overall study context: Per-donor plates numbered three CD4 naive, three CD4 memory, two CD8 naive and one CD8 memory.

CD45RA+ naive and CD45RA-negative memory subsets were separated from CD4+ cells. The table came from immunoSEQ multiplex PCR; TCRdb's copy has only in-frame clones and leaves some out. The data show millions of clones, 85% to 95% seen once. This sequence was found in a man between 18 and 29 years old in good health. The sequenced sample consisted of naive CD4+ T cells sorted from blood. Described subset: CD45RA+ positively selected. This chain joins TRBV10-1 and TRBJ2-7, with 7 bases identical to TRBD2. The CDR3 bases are TGCGCCAGCAGTGAGTCGGGAGGGTCCGGGTTCGGGCAGTACTTC. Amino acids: CASSESGGSGFGQYF.